A selection of T cell receptor beta chains follows, all from one sample in a study of human versus mouse CDR3 diversity and MHC coevolution. Profiled with immunoSEQ multiplex PCR; TCRdb holds only in-frame clones, not every one. This sample carries about 83,000 clones, 85% to 95% of them seen once, and the ten largest clones take about 0.15%. The source material was naive CD4+ T cells from blood. The receptors stem from a person aged 30-69 years in good health. CDR3s include the opening cysteine and the closing phenylalanine or tryptophan. Each record gives: V gene, clone size, J gene, D gene, CDR3 DNA, CDR3 protein. A D gene is named only where the DNA matches it firmly. Clone sizes are given selectively: once, few, many, or a class where the clone is expanded.

TRBV28	-	TRBJ2-2	-	TGTGCCAGCCGCTTGAGACTGAGCACCGGGGAGCTGTTTTTT	CASRLRLSTGELFF
TRBV6-5	-	TRBJ2-7	-	TGTGCCAGCAGCCGCGGGGGCTACTACGAGCAGTACTTC	CASSRGGYYEQYF
TRBV2	-	TRBJ2-7	TRBD2	TGTGCCGGGGGGAGGGCGGGTTACTCCTACGAGCAGTACTTC	CAGGRAGYSYEQYF
TRBV18	-	TRBJ1-2	TRBD1	TGTGCCAGCTCATCCCGACAGGGTAGTGACTATGGCTACACCTTC	CASSSRQGSDYGYTF
TRBV13	-	TRBJ2-6	-	TGTGCCAGCAGCTCACTCGTTACAGGGACCCTTACTTCTGAGGCCAACGTCCTGACTTTC	CASSSLVTGTLTSEANVLTF
TRBV7-9	-	TRBJ1-6	TRBD1	TGTGCCAGCAGCCCTGGTCCGGGACAGGGGAATTCACCCCTCCACTTT	CASSPGPGQGNSPLHF
TRBV5-1	-	TRBJ2-3	-	TGCGCCAGCAGCCAAACCCGGGGGGCGCAAACTGATACGCAGTATTTT	CASSQTRGAQTDTQYF
TRBV19	-	TRBJ1-6	TRBD1	TGTGCCAGTAGTCACGACAGGGTTAGTTCACCCCTCCACTTT	CASSHDRVSSPLHF
TRBV4-1	-	TRBJ1-5	-	TGCGCCAGCAGCCAAGATGGGGGGTACAGCAATCAGCCCCAGCATTTT	CASSQDGGYSNQPQHF
TRBV18	-	TRBJ2-7	TRBD2	TGTGCCAGCTCACCACCCACCCGGGGGGAGTCCTACGAGCAGTACTTC	CASSPPTRGESYEQYF
TRBV4-1	few	TRBJ1-2	TRBD1	TGCGCCAGCAGCCAAGACTGGGGGAGACAGGGGGCCTATGGCTACACCTTC	CASSQDWGRQGAYGYTF
TRBV2	-	TRBJ1-4	-	TGTGCCAGCAGTGATTTTGGGGCAGCCAGAGCAACTAATGAAAAACTGTTTTTT	CASSDFGAARATNEKLFF
TRBV2	-	TRBJ2-5	TRBD1	TGTGCCAGCAGCGGACAGGGTGGGAGGGAGACCCAGTACTTC	CASSGQGGRETQYF
TRBV18	-	TRBJ1-1	TRBD1	TGTGCCAGCTCACCTGAGACAGGGGCTGAAGCTTTCTTT	CASSPETGAEAFF
TRBV6-1	-	TRBJ2-5	TRBD1	TGTGCCAGCAGTGAAACACCGGGACAGGGGATGGAGACCCAGTACTTC	CASSETPGQGMETQYF
TRBV15	few	TRBJ1-5	-	TGTGCCACCAGCAGAGATGCAATGAGGCCCCAGCATTTT	CATSRDAMRPQHF
TRBV15	-	TRBJ1-4	TRBD1	TGTGCCACCAGCGAACAGGGGAAGGTTGAAAAACTGTTTTTT	CATSEQGKVEKLFF
TRBV6-5	once	TRBJ2-7	-	TGTGCCAGCCCACGAAATGGCAATACCGAGCAGTACTTC	CASPRNGNTEQYF
TRBV4-2	once	TRBJ2-5	-	TGTGCCAGCAGCCAGGGGCAGCGAGCACAAGAGACCCAGTACTTC	CASSQGQRAQETQYF
TRBV6-1	-	TRBJ2-7	-	TGTGCCGCCCGGGGAAACACCATCTACGAGCAGTACTTC	CAARGNTIYEQYF
TRBV5-1	-	TRBJ2-3	-	TGCGCCAGCAGCTTGGGCGGCACAGATACGCAGTATTTT	CASSLGGTDTQYF
TRBV19	-	TRBJ2-7	TRBD2	TGTGCCAGTAATGCGGCGGGAGGATCCTACGAGCAGTACTTC	CASNAAGGSYEQYF
TRBV6-1	-	TRBJ2-2	-	TGTGCCAGCAGTGAACAGGTTATCAGCGGGGAGCTGTTTTTT	CASSEQVISGELFF
TRBV7-9	few	TRBJ1-1	TRBD1	TGTGCCAGCAGCTCGGGACAGTACACTGAAGCTTTCTTT	CASSSGQYTEAFF
TRBV5-1	-	TRBJ1-1	-	TGCGCCAGCAGCTTGGCCGCAGGGGCCGCGAACACTGAAGCTTTCTTT	CASSLAAGAANTEAFF
TRBV11-2	-	TRBJ2-2	TRBD1	TGTGCCAGCAGCTTAGCGGGACAGGTCGGAACCGGGGAGCTGTTTTTT	CASSLAGQVGTGELFF
TRBV2	-	TRBJ1-2	TRBD1	TGTGCCAGCAGTACAGACAGGGACTATGGCTACACCTTC	CASSTDRDYGYTF
TRBV6-1	-	TRBJ1-3	TRBD1	TGTGCCAGCAGCACAGGGGCTGGAAACACCATATATTTT	CASSTGAGNTIYF
TRBV30	-	TRBJ1-6	TRBD1	TGTGCCTGGAGGCCCCCCGACAGGGAAGGATCACCCCTCCACTTT	CAWRPPDREGSPLHF
TRBV6-5	-	TRBJ1-6	-	TGTGCCAGCAGGAGAATCGCTTCTTCACCCCTCCACTTT	CASRRIASSPLHF
TRBV6-6	-	TRBJ1-1	TRBD1	TGTGCCAGCAGTTACCGCCTACAGGGGGTAAACACTGAAGCTTTCTTT	CASSYRLQGVNTEAFF
TRBV7-9	-	TRBJ1-1	TRBD1	TGTGCCAGCAGCTTTTTACAGGGGCATGAAGCTTTCTTT	CASSFLQGHEAFF